The 7 T cell receptor beta chains below come from one sample, sequenced in a study of blood T cell repertoires in COVID-19. Method: immunoSEQ multiplex PCR; TCRdb's copy keeps in-frame clones and lacks some. Of 200,000 or so clones detected, roughly 80% appear once; the ten largest clones hold 3%. Sequencing was carried out using peripheral blood. These receptors originate from a woman in her twenties or thirties who had recovered from COVID-19.

The chain has TRBV29-1 and TRBJ2-7; TRBD2 agrees at 9 bases. Germline CDR1 and CDR2: SQVTM and ANQGSEA. V was pared by 4 bases and J by 3 bases, with 4 bases of the junction left unmatched. The CDR3 length is 13 residues. The CDR3 spells CSVGTSANYEQYF. The CDR3, as DNA: TGCAGCGTTGGGACTAGCGCCAACTACGAGCAGTACTTC.

The chain couples TRBV5-1 to TRBJ2-1, with TRBD2 matching 9 bases. Germline V CDR1 and CDR2: SGHRS, YFSETQ. CDR3 size: 13 residues. With 5 bases clipped from V and 9 bases from J, the junction kept 6 bases outside the gene matches. The CDR3, as DNA: TGCGCCAGCAGATCTAGCGGGACGGGTGAGCAGTTCTTC. Amino acids: CASRSSGTGEQFF.

The DNA of the CDR3 is TGTGCCACCAGTGACAGGGAACGTGGCTACACCTTC. Encoded protein: CATSDRERGYTF. V is TRBV24-1 and J is TRBJ1-2; a weak D match, TRBD1 (5 bases). The CDR3 sequence is 12 residues long. V dropped 4 bases and J dropped 7 bases, with 9 bases sitting between them. CDR1 and CDR2 from the germline V gene are KGHDR and SFDVKD.

This chain uses TRBV27 with TRBJ1-2; a possible D gene is TRBD1 (5 bases). Trimming took 6 bases from V and 6 from J, leaving 14 bases between them. Germline-derived CDR1 and CDR2 are MNHEY and SMNVEV (reference sequence). This CDR3 is 13 amino acids long. CDR3 in DNA: TGTGCCAGCAGCCCGACAGATTATGATGGCTACACCTTC. The encoded protein is CASSPTDYDGYTF.

The genes are TRBV27 and TRBJ2-7; maybe TRBD1 (6 bases). The V gene's germline CDR1 is MNHEY and CDR2 SMNVEV (reference sequence). V lost 5 bases to trimming and J lost 5 bases, with 16 bases between them. This CDR3 has 14 amino acids. In nucleotides, the CDR3 is TGTGCCAGCAGTAGAGACCAGGGGCCCAACGAGCAGTACTTC. Its protein product is CASSRDQGPNEQYF.

The rearrangement uses TRBV5-6 and TRBJ2-5; 7 bases are shared with TRBD1. The germline V gene encodes CDR1 SGHDT and CDR2 YYEEEE. V lost 4 bases and J lost 1; bases outside the gene matches: 10. The CDR3 is 16 residues long. CDR3 nucleotides: TGTGCCAGCAGCCCGGACAGGCGGGTTGTCCAAGAGACCCAGTACTTC. As protein: CASSPDRRVVQETQYF.

J is TRBJ2-2 and V is TRBV19; maybe TRBD1 (6 bases). The CDR3 length is 15 residues. V lost 5 bases and J lost 2, with 12 bases in between. Germline CDR1 and CDR2: LNHDA and SQIVND (reference sequence). As DNA, the CDR3 is TGTGCCAGTAGTTTACAGGGCGTAAACACCGGGGAGCTGTTTTTT. Translating gives CASSLQGVNTGELFF. Full variable domain (remainder filled in from reference TRBV19 and TRBJ2-2): DGGITQSPKYLFRKEGQNVTLSCEQNLNHDAMYWYRQDPGQGLRLIYYSQIVNDFQKGDIAEGYSVSREKKESFPLTVTSAQKNPTAFYLCASSLQGVNTGELFFGEGSRLTVL.